This is a list of T cell receptor beta chains from one sample in a study of response to subunit inactivated influenza vaccine. Using its own MiXCR run on the RT-PCR reads, TCRdb lists one record per CDR3 protein. Here the sample spans about 780,000 distinct CDR3 sequences, approximately 17% being singletons. The source was PBMCs from blood, collected less than 6 days after vaccination. These receptors were obtained from a man aged 45-65 years who received an inactivated influenza vaccine. The CDR3 runs from the conserved cysteine through the conserved F or W. A D gene is named only where the DNA matches it firmly. Clone size is shown for a subset of rows, as once, few, many or a class of expanded clone.

v_gene: TRBV9; j_gene: TRBJ2-7; d_gene: TRBD1; abundance: -; CDR3aa: CASSSRDRGLPYEQYF; CDR3nt: TGTGCCAGCAGCTCTAGGGACAGGGGGCTTCCCTACGAGCAGTACTTC
v_gene: TRBV11-2; j_gene: TRBJ2-3; d_gene: -; abundance: few; CDR3aa: CASRPSLGTDTQYF; CDR3nt: TGTGCCAGCAGACCTAGCCTGGGGACGGATACGCAGTATTTT
v_gene: TRBV6-1; j_gene: TRBJ1-5; d_gene: -; abundance: few; CDR3aa: CASRSSQGSNQPQHF; CDR3nt: TGTGCCAGCAGGAGTTCCCAGGGTAGCAATCAGCCCCAGCATTTT
v_gene: TRBV20-1; j_gene: TRBJ2-4; d_gene: -; abundance: few; CDR3aa: CSANSGNIQYF; CDR3nt: TGCAGTGCAAATAGCGGAAACATTCAGTACTTC
v_gene: TRBV7-9; j_gene: TRBJ2-3; d_gene: TRBD2; abundance: -; CDR3aa: CASSRKGGALDTQYF; CDR3nt: TGTGCCAGCAGCCGTAAGGGAGGGGCGTTAGATACGCAGTATTTT
v_gene: TRBV10-3; j_gene: TRBJ2-5; d_gene: TRBD2; abundance: -; CDR3aa: CAITAGGPKGAQYF; CDR3nt: TGTGCCATCACGGCGGGAGGGCCCAAGGGGGCCCAGTACTTC
v_gene: TRBV6-5; j_gene: TRBJ2-3; d_gene: TRBD2; abundance: -; CDR3aa: CASSSVTSGSDTQYF; CDR3nt: TGTGCCAGCAGTTCTGTGACTAGCGGGAGTGATACGCAGTATTTT
v_gene: TRBV27; j_gene: TRBJ2-5; d_gene: TRBD2; abundance: few; CDR3aa: CASRPSGGGETQYF; CDR3nt: TGTGCCAGCAGACCCAGCGGGGGCGGGGAGACCCAGTACTTC
v_gene: TRBV5-5; j_gene: TRBJ1-1; d_gene: -; abundance: -; CDR3aa: CASSLALGHTEAFF; CDR3nt: TGTGCCAGCAGCTTGGCTCTGGGCCACACTGAAGCTTTCTTT
v_gene: TRBV12-3/TRBV12-4; j_gene: TRBJ2-6; d_gene: -; abundance: -; CDR3aa: CASSGSSGANVLTF; CDR3nt: TGTGCCAGCAGTGGCAGCTCTGGGGCCAACGTCCTGACTTTC
v_gene: TRBV6-5; j_gene: TRBJ2-7; d_gene: TRBD2; abundance: -; CDR3aa: CASSYLAGGRDEQYF; CDR3nt: TGTGCCAGCAGTTACCTTGCGGGGGGCAGGGACGAGCAGTACTTC
v_gene: TRBV12-3/TRBV12-4; j_gene: TRBJ2-2; d_gene: -; abundance: many; CDR3aa: CASSPAGNTGELFF; CDR3nt: TGTGCCAGCAGTCCAGCAGGGAACACCGGGGAGCTGTTTTTT
v_gene: TRBV30; j_gene: TRBJ2-1; d_gene: -; abundance: -; CDR3aa: CAWSGGDYSEQFF; CDR3nt: TGTGCCTGGAGTGGGGGAGACTACAGTGAGCAGTTCTTC
v_gene: TRBV7-6; j_gene: TRBJ2-6; d_gene: -; abundance: -; CDR3aa: CASSPLTSGANVLTF; CDR3nt: TGTGCCAGCAGCCCTCTCACCTCTGGGGCCAACGTCCTGACTTTC
v_gene: TRBV5-1; j_gene: TRBJ2-7; d_gene: -; abundance: many; CDR3aa: CASSSPGPTYEQYF; CDR3nt: TGCGCCAGCAGCTCACCGGGCCCAACCTACGAGCAGTACTTC
v_gene: TRBV20-1; j_gene: TRBJ2-7; d_gene: TRBD1; abundance: few; CDR3aa: CSASGRQGTYEQYF; CDR3nt: TGCAGTGCTAGTGGGCGACAGGGCACCTACGAGCAGTACTTC
v_gene: TRBV7-2; j_gene: TRBJ2-4; d_gene: -; abundance: few; CDR3aa: CASSPGLAKNIQYF; CDR3nt: TGTGCCAGCAGCCCGGGACTAGCCAAAAACATTCAGTACTTC
v_gene: TRBV12-3/TRBV12-4; j_gene: TRBJ2-7; d_gene: -; abundance: many; CDR3aa: CASSLGRVGHEQYF; CDR3nt: TGTGCCAGCAGTTTAGGTAGGGTCGGCCACGAGCAGTACTTC
v_gene: TRBV3-1; j_gene: TRBJ2-1; d_gene: -; abundance: -; CDR3aa: CASSLGLRGEQFF; CDR3nt: TGTGCCAGCAGTCTCGGACTTCGTGGAGAGCAGTTCTTC
v_gene: TRBV4-3; j_gene: TRBJ2-7; d_gene: TRBD1; abundance: few; CDR3aa: CASSQDRASGTGGYEQYF; CDR3nt: TGCGCCAGCAGCCAAGATCGTGCAAGCGGGACAGGGGGCTACGAGCAGTACTTC
v_gene: TRBV4-3; j_gene: TRBJ1-5; d_gene: -; abundance: few; CDR3aa: CASSQTRGQPQHF; CDR3nt: TGCGCCAGCAGCCAAACTCGGGGTCAGCCCCAGCATTTT
v_gene: TRBV10-3; j_gene: TRBJ2-7; d_gene: -; abundance: few; CDR3aa: CAISESNQVRRAEQYF; CDR3nt: TGTGCCATCAGTGAGTCGAACCAAGTGAGAAGGGCTGAGCAGTACTTC
v_gene: TRBV5-1; j_gene: TRBJ2-5; d_gene: -; abundance: few; CDR3aa: CASSLGNTETQYF; CDR3nt: TGCGCCAGCAGCTTGGGCAACACAGAGACCCAGTACTTC
v_gene: TRBV20-1; j_gene: TRBJ1-2; d_gene: TRBD1; abundance: -; CDR3aa: CSARDGQGPTGYTF; CDR3nt: TGCAGTGCTAGAGACGGACAGGGGCCTACGGGCTACACCTTC
v_gene: TRBV10-3; j_gene: TRBJ1-1; d_gene: TRBD1; abundance: few; CDR3aa: CAISVRQGATEAFF; CDR3nt: TGTGCCATCAGTGTTAGGCAGGGGGCGACTGAAGCTTTCTTT
v_gene: TRBV5-1; j_gene: TRBJ2-5; d_gene: -; abundance: few; CDR3aa: CASREIKQETQYF; CDR3nt: TGCGCCAGCAGAGAGATTAAACAAGAGACCCAGTACTTC
v_gene: TRBV5-1; j_gene: TRBJ2-1; d_gene: TRBD2; abundance: few; CDR3aa: CASSLVTSGASSYNEQFF; CDR3nt: TGCGCCAGCAGCTTGGTGACTAGCGGGGCCAGCTCCTACAATGAGCAGTTCTTC
v_gene: TRBV20-1; j_gene: TRBJ1-6; d_gene: -; abundance: -; CDR3aa: CSADSFRSNSPLHF; CDR3nt: TGCAGTGCAGACAGTTTCCGGAGTAATTCACCCCTCCACTTT
v_gene: TRBV6-2/TRBV6-3; j_gene: TRBJ1-2; d_gene: -; abundance: -; CDR3aa: CASALRGGYTF; CDR3nt: TGTGCCAGCGCCCTAAGGGGTGGCTACACCTTC
v_gene: TRBV12-3/TRBV12-4; j_gene: TRBJ2-3; d_gene: -; abundance: few; CDR3aa: CASSLDRTTLSTDTQYF; CDR3nt: TGTGCCAGCAGTTTAGATCGGACAACACTTAGCACAGATACGCAGTATTTT
v_gene: TRBV6-1; j_gene: TRBJ2-1; d_gene: TRBD2; abundance: -; CDR3aa: CASRGLARTEQFF; CDR3nt: TGTGCCAGCAGAGGACTAGCGCGTACTGAGCAGTTCTTC
v_gene: TRBV10-3; j_gene: TRBJ2-1; d_gene: -; abundance: few; CDR3aa: CAISEMRDNNEQFF; CDR3nt: TGTGCCATCAGTGAAATGCGAGATAACAATGAGCAGTTCTTC
v_gene: TRBV20-1; j_gene: TRBJ2-4; d_gene: TRBD2; abundance: few; CDR3aa: CSASGGAGKNIQYF; CDR3nt: TGCAGTGCTAGCGGGGGGGCCGGCAAAAACATTCAGTACTTC
v_gene: TRBV10-3; j_gene: TRBJ2-2; d_gene: TRBD2; abundance: -; CDR3aa: CAISSGGMNTGELFF; CDR3nt: TGTGCCATTTCTAGCGGGGGGATGAACACCGGGGAGCTGTTTTTT
v_gene: TRBV12-3/TRBV12-4; j_gene: TRBJ2-1; d_gene: TRBD2; abundance: many; CDR3aa: CASTATSGTFGDEQFF; CDR3nt: TGTGCCAGCACCGCGACGAGCGGGACGTTCGGAGATGAGCAGTTCTTC
v_gene: TRBV10-3; j_gene: TRBJ1-2; d_gene: -; abundance: many; CDR3aa: CAISDSYYGYTF; CDR3nt: TGTGCCATCAGTGACAGCTACTATGGCTACACCTTC
v_gene: TRBV11-2; j_gene: TRBJ2-7; d_gene: -; abundance: few; CDR3aa: CASSSGALTYEQYF; CDR3nt: TGTGCCAGCAGCTCGGGGGCCTTAACCTACGAGCAGTACTTC
v_gene: TRBV5-6; j_gene: TRBJ2-5; d_gene: -; abundance: few; CDR3aa: CASSLVGPRSIETQYF; CDR3nt: TGTGCCAGCAGCTTGGTGGGCCCCCGGTCTATAGAGACCCAGTACTTC
v_gene: TRBV7-2; j_gene: TRBJ1-1; d_gene: TRBD1; abundance: -; CDR3aa: CASSRGKGGLAEAFF; CDR3nt: TGTGCCAGCAGCAGGGGGAAAGGGGGCCTTGCTGAAGCTTTCTTT
v_gene: TRBV5-1; j_gene: TRBJ2-3; d_gene: -; abundance: -; CDR3aa: CASSLHRPADTQYF; CDR3nt: TGCGCCAGCAGCTTACATCGACCCGCAGATACGCAGTATTTT
v_gene: TRBV10-3; j_gene: TRBJ1-2; d_gene: TRBD1; abundance: -; CDR3aa: CAISETGGSGYTF; CDR3nt: TGTGCCATCAGTGAAACAGGGGGCAGTGGCTACACCTTC
v_gene: TRBV6-2/TRBV6-3; j_gene: TRBJ2-5; d_gene: TRBD2; abundance: -; CDR3aa: CASSYLRSSGGAQYF; CDR3nt: TGTGCCAGCAGTTACCTTAGGAGTAGCGGGGGGGCCCAGTACTTC
v_gene: TRBV10-2; j_gene: TRBJ1-5; d_gene: -; abundance: -; CDR3aa: CATREGVRSNQPQHF; CDR3nt: TGCGCCACCAGGGAAGGGGTACGGAGCAATCAGCCCCAGCATTTT
v_gene: TRBV5-1; j_gene: TRBJ2-7; d_gene: -; abundance: -; CDR3aa: CASSLEQLGNEQYF; CDR3nt: TGCGCCAGCAGCTTGGAACAGTTGGGGAACGAGCAGTACTTC